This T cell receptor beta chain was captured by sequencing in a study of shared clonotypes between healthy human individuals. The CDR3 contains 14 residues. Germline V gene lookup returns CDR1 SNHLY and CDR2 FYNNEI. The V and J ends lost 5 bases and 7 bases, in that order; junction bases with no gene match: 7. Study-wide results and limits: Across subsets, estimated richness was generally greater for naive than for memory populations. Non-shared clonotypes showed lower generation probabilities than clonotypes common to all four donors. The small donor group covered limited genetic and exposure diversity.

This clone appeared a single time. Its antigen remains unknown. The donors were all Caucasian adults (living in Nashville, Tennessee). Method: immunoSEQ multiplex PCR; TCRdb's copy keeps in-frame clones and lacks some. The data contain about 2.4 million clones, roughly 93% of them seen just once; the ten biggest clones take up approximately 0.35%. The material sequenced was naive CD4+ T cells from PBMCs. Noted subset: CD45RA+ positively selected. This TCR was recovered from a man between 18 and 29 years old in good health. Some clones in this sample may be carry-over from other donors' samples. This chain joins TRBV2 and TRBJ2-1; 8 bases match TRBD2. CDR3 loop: CASSRAGVGNEQFF. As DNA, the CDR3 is TGTGCCAGCAGTCGAGCGGGAGTTGGAAATGAGCAGTTCTTC.